Shown below are 20 T cell receptor beta chains from a single sample sequenced in a study of a mutant IDH1 vaccine in newly diagnosed glioma. No antigens are known for them. Time point denoted: week 5, during vaccination. Vaccination comprised doses that each held 300 ug of mutant IDH1 20-mer peptide, plus topical imiquimod. Here immunoSEQ multiplex PCR was the method, and the copy in TCRdb shows in-frame clones only, minus some. The sample shows 60,000 or so clones, about 88% of them seen only once. Sample: PBMCs, taken from a glioma patient whose treatment included an IDH1 peptide vaccine. These receptors were obtained from a woman in her fifties or sixties with glioma.

This sequence joins TRBV6-5 and TRBJ2-1; 10 positions match TRBD1. The CDR3 length is 15 residues. V was pared by 0 bases and J by 10 bases, with 6 bases of the junction left unmatched. Germline loops: CDR1 MNHEY, CDR2 SVGAGI. The CDR3 nucleotides are TGTGCCAGCAGTTACTCTGACAGGGGGCTTCAAGAGCAGTTCTTC. Its protein product is CASSYSDRGLQEQFF.

CDR3 residues: CASSTPGQPNSPLHF. CDR3 nucleotides: TGTGCCAGTAGTACCCCGGGACAGCCAAATTCACCCCTCCACTTT. The chain recombines TRBV19 with TRBJ1-6; 7 bases are a match to TRBD1. This CDR3 contains 15 residues. Per germline, CDR1 LNHDA and CDR2 SQIVND (reference sequence). V trimming: 4 bases; J trimming: 7 bases; junction bases outside the gene matches: 7.

The rearrangement uses TRBV30 and TRBJ2-6; D is unclear. Germline assignment: CDR1 GTSNPN and CDR2 SVGIG (reference sequence). The CDR3 runs 13 residues. The V and J ends lost 4 bases and 0 bases respectively, with 4 bases between them. The CDR3 nucleotides read TGTGCCTGGACCGGCTCTGGGGCCAACGTCCTGACTTTC. Encoded protein: CAWTGSGANVLTF.

The chain uses TRBV6-1 and TRBJ2-1, with D unresolved. V was pared by 8 bases and J by 9 bases, with 14 bases between. The CDR3 totals 12 residues. Germline lookup yields CDR1 MNHNS and CDR2 SASEGT. The chain's CDR3 is CASAQNWSEQFF. For the CDR3, the DNA is TGTGCCAGCGCTCAGAATTGGAGTGAGCAGTTCTTC.

V gene TRBV27 combines with J gene TRBJ2-7; D may be TRBD2 (5 bases). From germline, CDR1 is MNHEY and CDR2 SMNVEV (reference sequence). This CDR3 contains 11 residues. Trimming took off 4 bases at V and 4 bases at J, with 5 bases between the two ends. The CDR3 sequence is CASSWRYEQYF. As DNA, the CDR3 is TGTGCCAGCAGTTGGAGGTACGAGCAGTACTTC.

Only one count was recorded for this clone. The chain has TRBV19 and TRBJ1-5, with 7 nucleotides matching TRBD1. The V segment lost 1 base and the J segment 5 bases; nucleotides outside the gene matches: 11. In germline, CDR1 is LNHDA, CDR2 SQIVND (reference sequence). The CDR3 is 17 residues long. The CDR3 spells CASSIGAGTVVHQPQHF. The DNA for the CDR3 is TGTGCCAGTAGTATAGGGGCCGGGACAGTAGTCCATCAGCCCCAGCATTTT.

The chain is built from TRBV9 and TRBJ2-7, with D unclear. Germline V gene data show CDR1 as SGDLS and CDR2 as YYNGEE. V shed 0 bases and J shed 0 bases, with 7 bases lying between them. The CDR3 is 14 amino acids. DNA for the CDR3: TGTGCCAGCAGCGTAGCTGTCCGCTCCTACGAGCAGTACTTC. Residues: CASSVAVRSYEQYF.

This sequence joins TRBV29-1 and TRBJ1-2, with D tentatively TRBD1 (6 bases). Germline lookup yields CDR1 SQVTM and CDR2 ANQGSEA. This CDR3 region has 14 residues. Trimming pared 7 bases from V and 8 bases from J, leaving 23 bases between. CDR3: CSADTEVTGSGYTF. The CDR3 DNA reads as TGCAGCGCTGACACGGAGGTAACAGGGAGCGGCTACACCTTC.

V gene TRBV28 combines with J gene TRBJ2-7, with TRBD1 matching over 8 bases. The CDR3 contains 14 residues. Germline CDR1 and CDR2: MDHEN and SYDVKM. V trimming: 4 bases; J trimming: 5 bases; junction bases outside the gene matches: 7. The CDR3: CASSYGAGGNEQYF. The CDR3 bases are TGTGCCAGCAGTTACGGGGCAGGGGGCAACGAGCAGTACTTC.

The rearrangement uses TRBV27 and TRBJ2-1; 7 bases match TRBD2. This CDR3 is built from 13 residues. Germline V gene sequence: CDR1 MNHEY, CDR2 SMNVEV (reference sequence). V was pared by 3 bases and J by 8 bases, with 4 bases of the junction left unmatched. CDR3: CASSLGGKYEQFF. CDR3 nucleotides: TGTGCCAGCAGTTTGGGGGGGAAATATGAGCAGTTCTTC.

This clone was seen more than once but under ten times. This chain joins TRBV20-1 and TRBJ1-1; no firm D call. The germline V gene encodes CDR1 DFQATT and CDR2 SNEGSKA (reference sequence). V lost 7 bases and J 0 bases, leaving 6 bases between the germline ends. CDR3 length equals 11 residues. This CDR3 reads CSELLNTEAFF. The DNA for the CDR3 is TGCAGTGAACTTCTGAACACTGAAGCTTTCTTT.

This chain connects TRBV11-2 to TRBJ2-2; no clear D. The CDR3 sequence is 15 residues long. Germline CDR1 and CDR2: SGHAT and FQNNGV. The V and J ends lost 1 base and 4 bases respectively, with 10 bases between them. CDR3 sequence reads: CASSLGAGATGELFF. The CDR3, as DNA: TGTGCCAGCAGCTTAGGGGCAGGAGCCACCGGGGAGCTGTTTTTT.

This sequence joins TRBV27 and TRBJ1-4; possibly TRBD1 for D (6 bases). The CDR3 has 14 residues. Deletions cut 6 bases from V and 7 bases from J, with 15 bases between. Germline values: CDR1 MNHEY, CDR2 SMNVEV (reference sequence). CDR3 loop: CASRPRGFGEKLFF. DNA for the CDR3: TGTGCCAGCAGACCTAGGGGGTTTGGTGAAAAACTGTTTTTT.

The chain carries TRBV5-1 and TRBJ1-2; 7 bases map to TRBD1. V was pared by 4 bases and J by 1 base, with 7 bases of the junction left unmatched. This CDR3 has 15 amino acids. Germline V gene lookup returns CDR1 SGHRS and CDR2 YFSETQ. The CDR3 DNA reads as TGCGCCAGCAGCGAAACAGGGGAGGTTAACTATGGCTACACCTTC. Translation gives CASSETGEVNYGYTF.

V is TRBV19 and J is TRBJ2-2; D unclear. CDR3 length equals 14 residues. The ends were cut back, 6 bases at V and 4 bases at J, with 12 bases in the middle. Germline values: CDR1 LNHDA, CDR2 SQIVND (reference sequence). The CDR3 region has the DNA TGTGCCAGTAGCGTCACGGGCCTCACCGGGGAGCTGTTTTTT. Protein sequence: CASSVTGLTGELFF.

The chain uses TRBV7-3 and TRBJ1-1; D is undetermined. V lost 6 bases to trimming and J lost 11 bases, with 16 bases between them. Germline V CDR1 and CDR2: SGHTA, FQGTGA. The CDR3 totals 12 residues. The CDR3 nucleotides read TGTGCCAGCAGACAAAACGGGATGGAGGCTTTCTTT. Translating it yields CASRQNGMEAFF.

This sequence joins TRBV7-9 and TRBJ2-7; 10 nucleotides line up with TRBD2. Germline loops: CDR1 SEHNR, CDR2 FQNEAQ (reference sequence). CDR3 length: 16 amino acids. Trimming removed 2 bases from V and 4 bases from J; junction bases left unmatched: 8. Here the CDR3 reads CASSLNAGLAMYEQYF. The CDR3 DNA follows: TGTGCCAGCAGCTTAAATGCGGGACTAGCGATGTACGAGCAGTACTTC.

In its sample, this clone was seen a few times. CDR3 loop: CASSLLGGSETQYF. DNA of the CDR3: TGTGCCAGCAGCCTCCTGGGGGGAAGTGAGACCCAGTACTTC. The chain couples TRBV11-3 to TRBJ2-5, with D perhaps TRBD2 (6 bases). CDR3 length equals 14 residues. V was cut by 5 bases and J by 5 bases, with 15 bases left in between. The germline CDR1 and CDR2 sequences are SGHNT and YENEEA.

The CDR3 protein is CASSLAGQSNQPQHF. The CDR3 DNA reads as TGCGCCAGCAGCTTGGCGGGACAGAGCAATCAGCCCCAGCATTTT. The gene calls are TRBV5-1 and TRBJ1-5; 7 bases map to TRBD1. CDR3 length: 15 residues. CDR1 SGHRS and CDR2 YFSETQ come from the germline V gene. After removal of 0 bases from V and 1 base from J, the junction contained 1 base not matched to a gene.

The rearrangement uses TRBV9 and TRBJ1-1; 10 positions match TRBD1. V was pared by 4 bases and J by 7 bases, with 7 bases of the junction left unmatched. Germline V gene lookup returns CDR1 SGDLS and CDR2 YYNGEE. There are 14 residues in the CDR3. CDR3 in amino acids: CASSPRTGGVEAFF. In DNA form, the CDR3 reads TGTGCCAGCAGCCCTAGGACAGGGGGGGTTGAAGCTTTCTTT.